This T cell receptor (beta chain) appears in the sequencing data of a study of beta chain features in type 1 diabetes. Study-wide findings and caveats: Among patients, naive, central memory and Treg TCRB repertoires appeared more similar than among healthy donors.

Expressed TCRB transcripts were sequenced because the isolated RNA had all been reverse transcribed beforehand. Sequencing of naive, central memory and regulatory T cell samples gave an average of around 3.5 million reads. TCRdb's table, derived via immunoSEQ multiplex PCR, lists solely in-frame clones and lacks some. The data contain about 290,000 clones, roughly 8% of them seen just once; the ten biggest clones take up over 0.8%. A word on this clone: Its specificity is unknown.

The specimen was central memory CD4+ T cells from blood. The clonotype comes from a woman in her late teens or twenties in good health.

The CDR3: CASSQGYGETQYF. CDR3 sequence (DNA): TGTGCCAGCTCTCAGGGTTATGGAGAGACCCAGTACTTC. The chain carries TRBV19 and TRBJ2-5; the D gene is possibly TRBD1 (5 bases). Germline V gives CDR1 LNHDA, CDR2 SQIVND (reference sequence). V lost 9 bases to trimming and J lost 4 bases, with 15 bases between them. The CDR3 has 13 amino acids.